The clone carrying this TCR beta chain was counted ten times or more. From the RACE reads, TCRdb called clonotypes with MiXCR, one entry per CDR3 protein. The sample shows some 50,000 distinct CDR3 sequences, over 3.5% of them seen only once. Regarding time point: healthy volunteer bleed at 2 weeks. Total RNA was isolated from unfractionated whole blood. These data are taken from a study of human T cells and chemical hapten exposure. The clonotype was recovered from a female donor in good health. Some clones in this sample may be carry-over from other donors' samples. Sequenced material: whole blood.

CDR3 protein: CASSLDRGLSDTQYF. CDR3 sequence (DNA): TGTGCCAGCAGCTTAGACCGGGGGTTGTCAGATACGCAGTATTTT. V gene TRBV7-8 combines with J gene TRBJ2-3; TRBD2 might be the D (6 bases). The germline CDR1 and CDR2 sequences are SGHVS and FQNEAQ. The CDR3 spans 15 residues. Trimming cost V 1 base and J 4 bases, with 12 bases left between them.